This is a list of T cell receptor beta chains from one sample in a study of T cell responses to AZD1222 COVID-19 vaccine. The table came from immunoSEQ multiplex PCR; TCRdb's copy has only in-frame clones and leaves some out. The profile shows some 99,000 clones, 88% of them singletons. The sequencing here drew on peripheral blood, taken on day 0 of MenACWY control vaccination. The receptors originated from an adult in good health. The CDR3 runs from the conserved cysteine through the conserved F or W. D genes are given only for firm matches. Some rows mark clone size as missing; the rest say once, few, many or name a class of expanded clone.

D gene | clone size | J gene | V gene | CDR3 DNA | CDR3 protein
TRBD1 | few | TRBJ2-5 | TRBV9 | TGTGCCAGCAGCGTAGGACAGGGCTTCCAAGAGACCCAGTACTTC | CASSVGQGFQETQYF
. | . | TRBJ1-2 | TRBV9 | TGTGCCAGCAGCGTAGGCCTCGAAGCCCTCATTCCCTATGGCTACACCTTC | CASSVGLEALIPYGYTF
TRBD1 | . | TRBJ2-5 | TRBV5-4 | TGTGCCAGCAGCTCGTACAGGGGATCAGGAGAGACCCAGTACTTC | CASSSYRGSGETQYF
. | few | TRBJ1-4 | TRBV19 | TGTGCCAGTAGTATCTCGGGGGACTTGGGTGAAAAACTGTTTTTT | CASSISGDLGEKLFF
. | . | TRBJ1-4 | TRBV24-1 | TGTGCCACCAGTGATCCGGATGGGAGTGAAAAACTGTTTTTT | CATSDPDGSEKLFF
. | . | TRBJ2-5 | TRBV6-5 | TGTGCCAGCAGTGACTCGGGCTCTCAAGAGACCCAGTACTTC | CASSDSGSQETQYF
TRBD2 | . | TRBJ2-1 | TRBV7-9 | TGTGCCAGCAGCTTGCGTGGACTAGCGGTGCGGGGGGATGAGCAGTTCTTC | CASSLRGLAVRGDEQFF
. | . | TRBJ1-2 | TRBV5-4 | TGTGCCAGCAGCCACCCCGACAGCAGCTTGGATGGCTACACCTTC | CASSHPDSSLDGYTF
. | . | TRBJ2-7 | TRBV4-2 | TGTGCCAGCAGCCAACTGGAAAGGTACGAGCAGTACTTC | CASSQLERYEQYF
. | . | TRBJ2-5 | TRBV7-9 | TGTGCCAGCAGAGGGCAGGGTCGCGAGACCCAGTACTTC | CASRGQGRETQYF
. | . | TRBJ1-5 | TRBV28 | TGTGCCAGCAGTATCAACAGGGTTGGTCAGCCCCAGCATTTT | CASSINRVGQPQHF
TRBD1 | . | TRBJ1-4 | TRBV11-2 | TGTGCCAGCAGCTTGGGACAGGGGAATGAAAAACTGTTTTTT | CASSLGQGNEKLFF
. | . | TRBJ1-5 | TRBV6-5 | TGTGCCAGCCAGGCGGGGGTAACTCAGCCCCAGCATTTT | CASQAGVTQPQHF
. | . | TRBJ2-6 | TRBV5-6 | TGTGCCAGCACCTCTACTAGCTCTGGGGCCAACGTCCTGACTTTC | CASTSTSSGANVLTF
. | . | TRBJ1-5 | TRBV6-5 | TGTGCCAGCAGCCCAGATCTTTATAGCAATCAGCCCCAGCATTTT | CASSPDLYSNQPQHF
. | . | TRBJ1-1 | TRBV7-3 | TGTGCCAGCAGCCCGGGCCCGAACACTGAAGCTTTCTTT | CASSPGPNTEAFF
. | . | TRBJ2-3 | TRBV14 | TGTGCCAGCAGCCTCACAGATACGCAGTATTTT | CASSLTDTQYF
. | . | TRBJ2-7 | TRBV19 | TGTGCCAGTAGGCCGGGGCCCCAGGGGAGAGAGCAGTACTTC | CASRPGPQGREQYF
. | . | TRBJ1-5 | TRBV4-2 | TGTGCCAGCAGCCAAGGGACGGGCAGTGATCAGCCCCAGCATTTT | CASSQGTGSDQPQHF
TRBD1 | . | TRBJ1-1 | TRBV7-2 | TGTGCCAGCAGCTGGGGGACAGGATCGGACACTGAAGCTTTCTTT | CASSWGTGSDTEAFF
. | . | TRBJ1-4 | TRBV5-1 | TGCGCCAGCAGCTCTCAAGTAGGGGGACGGGAAAAACTGTTTTTT | CASSSQVGGREKLFF
. | . | TRBJ1-4 | TRBV16 | TGTGCCAGCAGCCAATCTCAACAGCTTAATGAAAAACTGTTTTTT | CASSQSQQLNEKLFF
. | once | TRBJ1-6 | TRBV7-8 | TGTGCCAGCACCCGTGGGGGCCCCCTCCACTTT | CASTRGGPLHF
. | . | TRBJ2-5 | TRBV11-2 | TGTGCCAGCAGCTCTATTGGGGGGATTGGGGAGACCCAGTACTTC | CASSSIGGIGETQYF
TRBD1 | . | TRBJ1-4 | TRBV9 | TGTGCCAGCAGCCCCCGGACAGGCGATGGTGAAAAACTGTTTTTT | CASSPRTGDGEKLFF
. | . | TRBJ1-1 | TRBV29-1 | TGCAGCGTGGCCCCTAAGGGGGACACTGAAGCTTTCTTT | CSVAPKGDTEAFF
. | few | TRBJ1-3 | TRBV27 | TGTGCCAGCAGTTTATCGGGGATCGGAAACACCATATATTTT | CASSLSGIGNTIYF
TRBD1 | . | TRBJ1-3 | TRBV28 | TGTGCCAGCAACTCCCTCATTGACAGGGCCTCTGGAAACACCATATATTTT | CASNSLIDRASGNTIYF
. | . | TRBJ2-2 | TRBV4-1 | TGCGCCAGCAGCCCGAGGACCAGGGAAGCTCACCTTGCCGGGGAGCTGTTTTTT | CASSPRTREAHLAGELFF
. | . | TRBJ1-1 | TRBV28 | TGTGCCAGCAACGAAGGGGATAAAGCTTTCTTT | CASNEGDKAFF
TRBD1 | many | TRBJ2-7 | TRBV4-2 | TGTGCCAGCAGTCTTGACAGGGGCGAGCAGTACTTC | CASSLDRGEQYF
. | once | TRBJ1-1 | TRBV7-2 | TGTGCCAGCAGCTTAGGACCAGGGCCTGAAGCTTTCTTT | CASSLGPGPEAFF
. | . | TRBJ1-4 | TRBV4-2 | TGTGCCAGCAGCCAACCGGCCTCAGGGGAAGGTAATGAAAAACTGTTTTTT | CASSQPASGEGNEKLFF
. | . | TRBJ1-4 | TRBV4-2 | TGTGCCAGCAGCCAAGATGTCTCCTCGGCCCTTGGGGAAAAACTGTTTTTT | CASSQDVSSALGEKLFF
. | . | TRBJ2-5 | TRBV2 | TGTGCCAGCAGTGTGAACCAAGAGACCCAGTACTTC | CASSVNQETQYF
. | . | TRBJ2-3 | TRBV6-5 | TGTGCCAGCAGTTACTCGTCCCTGAACGGGGATACGCAGTATTTT | CASSYSSLNGDTQYF
. | . | TRBJ1-4 | TRBV19 | TGTGCCAGTAGTTTACTTCTTCGAGCGTCCGCCGGGGAAAAACTGTTTTTT | CASSLLLRASAGEKLFF
. | . | TRBJ1-2 | TRBV4-3 | TGCGCCAGCAGCCAAGAGATCACGGACGGCTATGGCTACACCTTC | CASSQEITDGYGYTF
. | . | TRBJ2-6 | TRBV7-2 | TGTGCCAGCAGTCCGCCACCTCTGTCGGCCAACGTCCTGACTTTC | CASSPPPLSANVLTF
. | . | TRBJ2-7 | TRBV27 | TGTGCCAGCAGTTTATCGACTAGTGGTCACGAGCAGTACTTC | CASSLSTSGHEQYF
TRBD1 | once | TRBJ2-1 | TRBV28 | TGTGCCAGCACTACTACCGGGACAGGGTTCGGTAATGAGCAGTTCTTC | CASTTTGTGFGNEQFF
. | . | TRBJ2-3 | TRBV5-1 | TGCGCCAGCAGCTCAGAGGGAACAGATACGCAGTATTTT | CASSSEGTDTQYF
TRBD2 | . | TRBJ2-7 | TRBV28 | TGTGCCAGCAGTTACAGGACTAGCGGGAGATACGAGCAGTACTTC | CASSYRTSGRYEQYF